This T cell receptor (beta chain) was found in a study of T-cell reconstitution after alpha-beta-depleted transplantation in children. CDR1 is DFQATT and CDR2 is SNEGSKA in the germline V gene (reference sequence). The CDR3 has 13 residues. The germline V and J ends were trimmed by 2 bases and 5 bases, with 12 bases remaining between them. A library of TCRbeta sequences, prepared with unique molecular identifiers, was generated. One entry per CDR3 protein, called by TCRdb with MiXCR from the PCR reads. The table has about 130,000 distinct CDR3 sequences, approximately 8.7% seen once. The rearrangement links TRBV20-1 to TRBJ1-2; tentatively, D is TRBD1 (5 bases). The specimen was PBMCs, mostly from graft donor cells, collected 180 days after TCRalphabeta/CD19-depleted stem cell transplant. The clonotype originates from a girl under three years old who had a stem cell transplant for combined immunodeficiency, so the T cells may come from the graft donor. CDR3 nucleotides: TGCAGTGCTAGAACCTGGGGCGGGTATGGCTACACCTTC. It translates to CSARTWGGYGYTF.